Presented here are 9 T cell receptor beta chains from one specimen sequenced in a study of blood T cell repertoires in COVID-19. Repertoires were generated with immunoSEQ multiplex PCR, while TCRdb's copy carries only in-frame clones and drops some. The sample has a few hundred thousand clones; around nine tenths are singletons. The specimen was peripheral blood. These TCRs come from a woman between 65 and 79 years old with active or convalescent COVID-19.

J is TRBJ1-1 and V is TRBV7-2; D ambiguous. Trimming removed 0 bases from V and 0 bases from J, with 11 bases in between. The CDR3 is made up of 16 amino acids. The germline V gene has CDR1 SGHTA and CDR2 FQGNSA. The chain's CDR3 is CASSLAPGVMNTEAFF. CDR3 DNA: TGTGCCAGCAGCTTAGCCCCTGGAGTTATGAACACTGAAGCTTTCTTT.

V is TRBV7-2 and J is TRBJ1-2; the match to TRBD1 covers 12 bases. Germline V CDR1 and CDR2: SGHTA, FQGNSA. The CDR3 consists of 14 residues. V shed 5 bases, J shed 8 bases, and the junction held 6 bases outside the gene matches. The CDR3 nucleotides read TGTGCCAGCAGCGGCCGGGACAGGGGGCGAGGCTACACCTTC. This gives the protein CASSGRDRGRGYTF.

This clone was recorded a few times. The chain has TRBV5-1 and TRBJ2-2; D ambiguous. The length of the CDR3 is 14 residues. V dropped 0 bases and J dropped 5 bases, with 8 bases sitting between them. Looked up from germline, CDR1 is SGHRS and CDR2 is YFSETQ. CDR3 nucleotides: TGCGCCAGCAGCTTGGGGAGACGAACCGGGGAGCTGTTTTTT. Its protein product is CASSLGRRTGELFF.

This clone was recorded only once. The genes are TRBV2 and TRBJ2-6; the D gene is possibly TRBD1 (5 bases). CDR1 and CDR2 (germline): SNHLY, FYNNEI. Trimming removed 4 bases at V and 0 bases at J, with 13 bases between. This CDR3 region has 17 residues. The CDR3 DNA is TGTGCCAGCAGTGGACAGTTCCTAAGCTCTGGGGCCAACGTCCTGACTTTC. Amino acids: CASSGQFLSSGANVLTF.

V gene TRBV18 combines with J gene TRBJ2-1; TRBD1 agrees at 9 bases. Germline V gene sequence: CDR1 KGHSH, CDR2 LQKENI. J was trimmed by 4 bases and V by 3 bases; bases with no gene match: 7. CDR3 length: 16 amino acids. This CDR3 reads CASSPRDRVTYNEQFF. The CDR3 nucleotides read TGTGCCAGCTCACCCCGGGACAGGGTAACGTACAATGAGCAGTTCTTC. Looking up the rest from reference TRBV18 and TRBJ2-1 gives the full variable domain: NAGVMQNPRHLVRRRGQEARLRCSPMKGHSHVYWYRQLPEEGLKFMVYLQKENIIDESGMPKERFSAEFPKEGPSILRIQQVVRGDSAAYFCASSPRDRVTYNEQFFGPGTRLTVL.

The J gene is TRBJ1-2, the V gene TRBV6-6; D ambiguous. Germline V gene sequence: CDR1 MNHNY, CDR2 SVGAGI (reference sequence). The CDR3 is made up of 12 amino acids. The ends were cut back, 5 bases at V and 3 bases at J, with 7 bases in the middle. The CDR3 DNA sequence: TGTGCCAGCAGTCCCGCGGACTATGGCTACACCTTC. This encodes CASSPADYGYTF.

This sequence joins TRBV7-9 and TRBJ1-1; D perhaps matches TRBD1 (6 bases). The CDR3 length is 14 residues. V was cut by 6 bases and J by 1 base, with 12 bases left in between. Germline V CDR1 and CDR2: SEHNR, FQNEAQ (reference sequence). CDR3 amino acids: CASSLGTQNTEAFF. The CDR3 nucleotides are TGTGCCAGCAGTCTAGGGACACAGAACACTGAAGCTTTCTTT.

The genes are TRBV18 and TRBJ2-5; TRBD2 matches at 12 bases. This CDR3 comprises 18 residues. Germline values: CDR1 KGHSH, CDR2 LQKENI. The V segment lost 1 base and the J segment 2 bases; nucleotides outside the gene matches: 8. CDR3 region: CASSPLPSTSGGQETQYF. DNA for the CDR3: TGTGCCAGCTCACCACTCCCTTCAACTAGCGGGGGGCAAGAGACCCAGTACTTC.

V is TRBV5-6 and J is TRBJ1-2, with 8 bases aligning to TRBD1. This CDR3 comprises 14 residues. Germline V gives CDR1 SGHDT, CDR2 YYEEEE. With 4 bases clipped from V and 14 bases from J, the junction kept 16 bases outside the gene matches. The CDR3 is CASSLQDRESFGTF. The CDR3 nucleotides read TGTGCCAGCAGCCTACAGGACAGGGAGAGTTTCGGGACCTTC.